The following is a T cell receptor beta chain sequence with its context. Its antigen remains unknown. The sample originates from a study of cytomegalovirus exposure and HLA in healthy donors. On the study more broadly: The Caucasian-associated ancestry cluster contained about 80% of the approximately 400 genotyped donors.

This PCR relied on a set of 60 Vbeta primers and 13 Jbeta primers. Here immunoSEQ multiplex PCR was the method, and the copy in TCRdb shows in-frame clones only, minus some. The sample consists of 170,000 or so clones, about 82% of them appearing once. Study-level results: TCR sequences were mostly rare, though some public TCRs occurred in many donors. Overall, approximately 150 TCR beta chains were annotated as cytomegalovirus-associated. There were some V segments, including TRBV6-2 and TRBV6-3, excluded as indistinguishable.

Germline V lookup: CDR1 SGHTA, CDR2 FQGNSA. This CDR3 region has 15 residues. V lost 6 bases and J 3 bases, leaving 17 bases between the germline ends. Sequencing input: PBMCs. This clonotype originated in a woman between 45 and 60 years old in good health and CMV-seropositive. The chain links TRBV7-2 to TRBJ1-2; D gene uncertain. The CDR3 bases are TGTGCCAGCAGTTTCCGGGTCGAGGGCTACTATGGCTACACCTTC. Its protein product is CASSFRVEGYYGYTF.